The 32 T cell receptor beta chains below were found in one sample sequenced in a study of control samples from healthy donors and cancer patients. TCRdb's copy holds only in-frame clones and misses some; the assay was immunoSEQ multiplex PCR. The data hold more than 20,000 clones, with more than 70% observed a single time. Sequencing input: PBMCs. The receptors were sampled from a man aged 55 to 70 with head and neck cancer.

The chain couples TRBV19 to TRBJ2-7, with D possibly TRBD2 on 6 matching bases. The CDR3 is made up of 13 amino acids. The germline V gene encodes CDR1 LNHDA and CDR2 SQIVND (reference sequence). V lost 7 bases and J lost 3, with 13 bases in between. DNA of the CDR3: TGTGCCAGTACCGGAGCGGGTATCTACGAGCAGTACGTC. Protein product: CASTGAGIYEQYV.

V usage is TRBV25-1 and J usage is TRBJ2-1; 7 nucleotides align to TRBD2. Trimming took 4 bases from V and 4 from J; bases not matched to a gene: 7. Looked up from germline, CDR1 is MGHDK and CDR2 is SYGVNS. The CDR3 extends over 15 amino acids. The CDR3 loop is CASSAGGRAYNEQFF. The CDR3 nucleotides read TGTGCCAGCAGTGCTGGGGGGAGGGCTTACAATGAGCAGTTCTTC.

The chain is built from TRBV11-2 and TRBJ2-3, with 7 bases that match TRBD1. With 5 bases clipped from V and 7 bases from J, the junction kept 6 bases outside the gene matches. Germline V gene sequence: CDR1 SGHAT, CDR2 FQNNGV. The CDR3 spans 13 residues. DNA of the CDR3: TGTGCCAGCAGCCAAGACAGGGCAAATACGCAGTATTTT. Translation gives CASSQDRANTQYF.

V is TRBV7-9 and J is TRBJ2-3; TRBD2 matches at 8 bases. CDR1 is SEHNR, CDR2 FQNEAQ, per germline (reference sequence). Losses at the gene ends were 6 bases for V and 0 bases for J; bases not matched to a gene: 14. There are 18 residues in the CDR3. In nucleotides, the CDR3 is TGTGCCAGCAGTCCCAGAGGCTCCGGGACTAGGAGCACAGATACGCAGTATTTT. It specifies CASSPRGSGTRSTDTQYF.

CDR3 in DNA: TGTGCCAGCAGTGGACTAGCGGGGCGAAACAATGAGCAGTTCTTC. The encoded protein is CASSGLAGRNNEQFF. This chain uses TRBV2 with TRBJ2-1; TRBD2 aligns across 11 bases. Germline CDR1 SNHLY, CDR2 FYNNEI. This CDR3 is 15 amino acids long. V lost 4 bases and J lost 5; bases outside the gene matches: 4.

The chain has TRBV27 and TRBJ2-5, with 10 bases aligning to TRBD2. CDR1 and CDR2 from the germline V gene are MNHEY and SMNVEV (reference sequence). The trim removed 6 bases at V and 5 bases at J, leaving 12 bases unmatched. CDR3 length equals 16 residues. The DNA of the CDR3 is TGTGCCAGCAGGGATGTGACTAGCGGGTACGCGGAGACCCAGTACTTC. As protein: CASRDVTSGYAETQYF.

The rearrangement links TRBV5-8 to TRBJ1-6, with a possible D match to TRBD1 (5 bases). The CDR3 runs to 13 residues. V was trimmed by 5 bases and J by 6 bases, leaving 9 bases between them. The germline CDR1 and CDR2 sequences are SGHTS and YDEGEE. The CDR3 region is CASSWDPNSPLHF. CDR3 nucleotides: TGTGCCAGCAGTTGGGACCCTAATTCACCCCTCCACTTT.

The V gene is TRBV19, the J gene TRBJ2-3; D possibly matches TRBD1 or TRBD2 (5 bases each). Trimming took off 3 bases at V and 0 bases at J, with 13 bases between the two ends. Germline-derived CDR1 and CDR2 are LNHDA and SQIVND (reference sequence). The CDR3 has 16 amino acids. In nucleotides, the CDR3 is TGTGCCAGTAGTATTTTTGAGGGACCTAGCACAGATACGCAGTATTTT. Its protein is CASSIFEGPSTDTQYF.

The gene calls are TRBV19 and TRBJ2-5; D unclear. Germline V CDR1 and CDR2: LNHDA, SQIVND (reference sequence). V shed 6 bases and J shed 5 bases, with 10 bases lying between them. CDR3 length: 12 amino acids. CDR3 in DNA: TGTGCCAGTAGGGAACGTGGGGAGACCCAGTACTTC. It is translated as CASRERGETQYF.

The chain carries TRBV5-5 and TRBJ2-1, with D tentatively TRBD1 or TRBD2 (5 bases each). With 4 bases removed from V and 3 bases from J, the gap between germline ends came to 14 bases. The CDR3 has 15 residues. Germline V gives CDR1 SGHKS, CDR2 YYEKEE (reference sequence). CDR3 region: CASSVNPGLYNEQFF. In nucleotides, the CDR3 is TGTGCCAGCAGCGTTAACCCGGGGCTCTACAATGAGCAGTTCTTC.

The rearrangement links TRBV21-1 to TRBJ2-7. TRBV21-1 is termed a pseudogene. The CDR3 sequence is 17 residues long. The chain's CDR3 is CASSKSEGPKRPYEQYV. CDR3 nucleotides: TGTGCCAGCAGCAAATCTGAGGGGCCCAAGAGACCCTACGAGCAGTACGTC.

The chain employs TRBV6-6 and TRBJ1-5; tentative D call: TRBD1 (5 bases). The ends were cut back, 6 bases at V and 1 base at J, with 16 bases in the middle. CDR1 is MNHNY and CDR2 is SVGAGI in the germline V gene (reference sequence). The CDR3 is made up of 16 amino acids. The CDR3 nucleotides are TGTGCCAGCAGCAAGGGGTTCGGCGGGAGCAATCAGCCCCAGCATTTT. It translates to CASSKGFGGSNQPQHF.

Within the sample, this clone is medium-sized. The rearrangement links TRBV4-1 to TRBJ2-1; TRBD1 or TRBD2 may be the D gene (5 bases each). Trimming removed 0 bases from V and 8 bases from J, with 14 bases in between. The CDR3 runs 15 residues. In germline, CDR1 is MGHRA, CDR2 YSYEKL. DNA of the CDR3: TGCGCCAGCAGCCAAGATCCGGCTAGCAGGGATGAGCAGTTCTTC. This codes for CASSQDPASRDEQFF.

The chain couples TRBV5-1 to TRBJ2-7; 7 bases agree with TRBD1. This CDR3 has 13 residues. J was trimmed by 6 bases and V by 4 bases; bases with no gene match: 7. Germline assignment: CDR1 SGHRS and CDR2 YFSETQ. As DNA, the CDR3 is TGCGCCAGCAGCAAAGACAGGGTTAGCGAGCAGTACGTC. It is translated as CASSKDRVSEQYV.

The CDR3 here is CASSVVGLAELTDTQYF. The CDR3, as DNA: TGTGCCAGCAGCGTAGTGGGACTAGCGGAGCTCACAGATACGCAGTATTTT. The chain carries TRBV9 and TRBJ2-3, with 11 bases identical to TRBD2. With 0 bases clipped from V and 2 bases from J, the junction kept 5 bases outside the gene matches. Germline lookup yields CDR1 SGDLS and CDR2 YYNGEE. The CDR3 covers 17 residues.

The chain is built from TRBV11-2 and TRBJ2-7; D might be TRBD1 or TRBD2, each matching 6 bases. Looked up from germline, CDR1 is SGHAT and CDR2 is FQNNGV. This CDR3 region has 15 residues. V was shortened by 4 bases and J by 6 bases, with 19 bases between the two germline ends. CDR3 sequence (DNA): TGTGCCAGCAGCTCACGTAGGGGGGCAGAAGGCGAGCAGTACTTC. Encoded protein: CASSSRRGAEGEQYF.

The chain is built from TRBV7-3 and TRBJ2-5; D is unresolved. V was pared by 5 bases and J by 1 base, with 8 bases between. The germline V gene encodes CDR1 SGHTA and CDR2 FQGTGA. The CDR3 contains 13 residues. CDR3 in DNA: TGTGCCAGCAGCCCGGACGGCCAAGAGACCCAGTACTTC. It codes for CASSPDGQETQYF.

The CDR3 DNA reads as TGTGCCACCAGCAGAGATAGGAGCGGGACAATCTCCTACGAGCAGTACTTC. Translated, it gives CATSRDRSGTISYEQYF. This chain links TRBV15 with TRBJ2-7; possibly TRBD2 for D (7 bases). The V and J ends lost 0 bases and 0 bases respectively, with 15 bases between them. CDR1 and CDR2 (germline): LNHNV, YYDKDF (reference sequence). The CDR3 is 17 residues long. Looking up the rest from reference TRBV15 and TRBJ2-7 gives the full variable domain: DAMVIQNPRYQVTQFGKPVTLSCSQTLNHNVMYWYQQKSSQAPKLLFHYYDKDFNNEADTPDNFQSRRPNTSFCFLDIRSPGLGDTAMYLCATSRDRSGTISYEQYFGPGTRLTVT.

The chain recombines TRBV7-6 with TRBJ1-2; D unclear. CDR3 length: 17 residues. CDR1 is SGHVS and CDR2 is FNYEAQ in the germline V gene. V lost 3 bases, J lost 0 bases, and 17 bases lay in between. The CDR3 is CASSLLGSTLANYGYTF. CDR3 DNA sequence: TGTGCCAGCAGCTTGCTGGGATCGACGTTAGCTAACTATGGCTACACCTTC.

This clone has just one count. This chain uses TRBV19 with TRBJ1-1; D is unclear. The CDR3 has 14 residues. CDR1 is LNHDA and CDR2 is SQIVND in the germline V gene (reference sequence). Trimming left V 0 bases short and J 7 bases short, with 12 bases between. The chain's CDR3 is CASSIDTPTHEAFF. CDR3 nucleotides: TGTGCCAGTAGTATAGATACCCCAACTCATGAAGCTTTCTTT. The complete variable domain, with remaining parts taken from reference TRBV19 and TRBJ1-1, reads DGGITQSPKYLFRKEGQNVTLSCEQNLNHDAMYWYRQDPGQGLRLIYYSQIVNDFQKGDIAEGYSVSREKKESFPLTVTSAQKNPTAFYLCASSIDTPTHEAFFGQGTRLTVV.

This clone was detected a few times. The CDR3 spells CSVELLPRSYNEQFF. In DNA form, the CDR3 reads TGCAGCGTTGAACTGCTACCCCGCTCCTACAATGAGCAGTTCTTC. The chain employs TRBV29-1 and TRBJ2-1; D not resolved. CDR3 length: 15 residues. Germline-derived CDR1 and CDR2 are SQVTM and ANQGSEA. V gave up 2 bases and J gave up 0 bases, with 11 bases separating them.

The chain is built from TRBV7-8 and TRBJ1-1; possible D gene TRBD1, 5 bases. This CDR3 region has 14 residues. Trimming pared 3 bases from V and 3 bases from J, leaving 11 bases between. Germline CDR1 reads SGHVS; CDR2 reads FQNEAQ. The CDR3 coding sequence is TGTGCCAGCAGCTTCCTAGGGGAAGACACTGAAGCTTTCTTT. Translation gives CASSFLGEDTEAFF.

The V gene is TRBV28, the J gene TRBJ1-5, with no clear D. The CDR3 totals 13 residues. V shed 3 bases and J shed 1 base, with 4 bases lying between them. The germline V gene encodes CDR1 MDHEN and CDR2 SYDVKM. CDR3 DNA: TGTGCCAGCAGTTTGGACAGCAATCAGCCCCAGCATTTT. This encodes CASSLDSNQPQHF.

As to this clone: The same CDR3 arises from other DNA sequences in this sample as well. The V and J genes are TRBV27 and TRBJ2-7, with D possibly matching TRBD2 (6 bases). The CDR3 runs 13 residues. The V end lost 6 bases, the J end lost 5 bases, and 14 bases lay between the germline ends. Germline CDR1 is MNHEY and CDR2 is SMNVEV (reference sequence). The CDR3 DNA sequence: TGTGCCAGCAGGCGGCAGGGAGGCCACGAGCAGTACTTC. It specifies CASRRQGGHEQYF.

V and J are TRBV5-1 and TRBJ2-1; D remains ambiguous. The CDR3 consists of 17 residues. CDR1 and CDR2 from the germline V gene are SGHRS and YFSETQ. Between the trimmed V and J ends, which lost 3 bases and 3 bases, there was a span of 19 bases. The DNA of the CDR3 is TGCGCCAGCAGCTCTACTGCTGGTCTGAAGAACTACAATGAGCAGTTCTTC. Translated: CASSSTAGLKNYNEQFF.

The count of this clone is one. The sample has other DNA sequences that encode this CDR3 too. The chain joins TRBV7-2 to TRBJ1-5; TRBD1 might be the D (5 bases). CDR1 is SGHTA, CDR2 FQGNSA, per germline. CDR3 length: 13 residues. V lost 0 bases and J lost 6, with 6 bases in between. CDR3 region: CASSLAGGQPQHF. In DNA, the CDR3 is TGTGCCAGCAGCTTAGCCGGGGGTCAGCCCCAGCATTTT.

V usage is TRBV7-3 and J usage is TRBJ2-1; D is ambiguous. Germline V gives CDR1 SGHTA, CDR2 FQGTGA. The germline V and J ends were trimmed by 0 bases and 2 bases, with 8 bases remaining between them. The CDR3 sequence is 15 residues long. For the CDR3, the DNA is TGTGCCAGCAGCTTAACCTCACGGACCTACAATGAGCAGTTCTTC. Translation: CASSLTSRTYNEQFF.

This chain links TRBV5-1 with TRBJ1-2; a possible D gene is TRBD1 (6 bases). V dropped 5 bases and J dropped 0 bases, with 8 bases sitting between them. Germline values: CDR1 SGHRS, CDR2 YFSETQ. The CDR3 contains 13 residues. The CDR3 DNA is TGCGCCAGCAGGGACAGCCCTAACTATGGCTACACCTTC. It yields the protein CASRDSPNYGYTF.

The chain recombines TRBV7-8 with TRBJ2-1; 10 bases match TRBD2. This CDR3 has 17 amino acids. V gave up 2 bases and J gave up 6 bases; unmatched junction bases: 10. CDR1 and CDR2 (germline): SGHVS, FQNEAQ. In nucleotides, the CDR3 is TGTGCCAGCAGCTTAAGCGGAGCGGGAGGGCTCGGCAATGAGCAGTTCTTC. As protein: CASSLSGAGGLGNEQFF.

The rearrangement joins TRBV7-3 to TRBJ2-1; 8 nucleotides agree with TRBD1. Trimming at V came to 5 bases and at J to 6 bases, leaving 9 bases not matched to a gene. CDR1 and CDR2 (germline): SGHTA, FQGTGA. This CDR3 has 15 residues. The CDR3, as DNA: TGTGCCAGCAGCCCTGGACAGGGAGGCATCAATGAGCAGTTCTTC. It encodes CASSPGQGGINEQFF.

V and J are TRBV11-3 and TRBJ1-1; the match to TRBD1 covers 12 bases. The length of the CDR3 is 15 residues. Germline trimming cut 5 bases from V and 4 bases from J; bases unmatched to any gene: 5. CDR1 and CDR2 (germline): SGHNT, YENEEA. In DNA, the CDR3 is TGTGCCAGCAGCCCAGGGACAGGGGGCACCACTGAAGCTTTCTTT. Translated, it gives CASSPGTGGTTEAFF.

V usage is TRBV3-1 (or the pseudogene TRBV3-2) and J usage is TRBJ2-1, with D perhaps TRBD2 (5 bases). This CDR3 is built from 17 residues. V was shortened by 2 bases and J by 9 bases, with 23 bases between the two germline ends. The germline V gene has CDR1 LGHDT and CDR2 YNNKEL (reference sequence). The CDR3: CASSQLVGAPSVGEQFF. The CDR3 DNA is TGTGCCAGCAGCCAATTGGTGGGAGCCCCCTCGGTAGGTGAGCAGTTCTTC.